This TCR beta chain was documented in a study of T cell responses to AZD1222 COVID-19 vaccine. Study-level results: The study found vaccine-associated CD4 TCRs spanning spike, dominant at 160-218 and 743-854. Clonal diversity may have been underestimated, and the donors were mostly white British, with more females than males. Of spike-specific TCRs, nearly half reportedly target regions left unmutated in variants.

The protocol was immunoSEQ multiplex PCR, while the TCRdb copy is restricted to in-frame clones and leaves out a portion. The sample shows more than 80,000 clones, almost 90% of them seen only once. The trim removed 2 bases at V and 2 bases at J, leaving 5 bases unmatched. Germline V CDR1 and CDR2: GTSNPN, SVGIG (reference sequence). This CDR3 has 14 amino acids. A remark on this clone: Its target is unknown.

This chain links TRBV30 with TRBJ2-5; 7 nucleotides match TRBD1. The sequence was obtained from an adult in good health. Specimen: peripheral blood, collected on day 0 of MenACWY control vaccination. The CDR3 sequence: CAWSPGTVQETQYF. The CDR3 DNA follows: TGTGCCTGGAGTCCCGGGACAGTGCAAGAGACCCAGTACTTC.